This T cell receptor beta chain was found in a study of regulatory T cells in long-lasting Graves disease (dated by TCRdb to 2020 to 2023). About the investigation overall: Antithyroid drugs had been taken for less than 3 months by newly diagnosed Graves' disease patients. The study was registered as a clinical trial and conducted in China. Peripheral blood TCR sequencing and RNA sequencing compared persistent Graves' disease patients with newly diagnosed Graves' disease patients. A total of 35 or so samples were covered by TCR sequencing, comprising 13 persistent and around 20 newly diagnosed Graves' disease patients. The study at large found these results: Preferential use of TRBV28, TRBJ1-2 and TRBJ2-5 was observed in persistent disease, whereas TRBV20-1 and TRBJ2-1 were favored in newly diagnosed disease. As a limitation, the authors acknowledged that the small sample size may reduce accuracy. Compared with newly diagnosed patients, patients with persistent Graves' disease had lower TCR Shannon entropy and fewer highly expanded clones, which suggests clonal expansion. More public clonotypes were shared among persistent patients (more than 2,500) than among newly diagnosed patients (just under 1,000). The study examined only peripheral blood because the primary lesion, thyroid tissue, could not be accessed. Sequencing and analysis were restricted to the TCR beta chain.

The CDR3, from cysteine to phenylalanine, totals 14 residues. Only CDR3 DNA remains: 42 bases, in frame from the first base. Here V drops 6 bases and J drops 1 base, and the junction holds 3 bases not matched to any gene. The CDR1 and CDR2 encoded by the germline V gene (reference sequence) are MNHEY and SMNVEV. About this clonotype itself: Its cognate antigen has yet to be identified. No base quality information exists; no much larger clone differs at one position.

Libraries were prepared through multiplex PCR. TCRdb lists the instrument as Illumina HiSeq 4000. To build TCR beta libraries, CDR3 regions were amplified by Arm-PCR using iRepertoire HTBI primers. Before sequencing, the PCR products underwent gel purification. The source study handled its data this way. Gene usage analysis of CDR3 amino acid clonotypes used the roughly 60 TRBV and around 13 TRBJ segments found across samples. COPE and FqMerger were used to merge the filtered high-quality paired reads into contigs. Contigs were aligned with BLAST to IMGT TRBV, TRBD and TRBJ reference genes, and CDR3 was defined per IMGT. Any clonotype with a frequency above 0.1% was counted as a highly expanded clone. Repertoire diversity was measured by Shannon entropy, and V-J evenness by the Gini coefficient. Public clonotypes were defined as clonotypes shared by more than one individual. In-frame beta chains were kept once TCRdb had trimmed the public reads at Q25 with fastp and called clones with MiXCR. Duplicate CDR3 protein sequences are folded into a single record with the most common DNA and genes. The V and J calls, along with clone size, are taken from TCRdb and not from the paper's own processing. The sample table records hundreds of thousands of distinct CDR3 sequences; roughly 17% of these occur just once. Approximately 12% of the sample is taken by the ten largest.

In the paper's terms, the time point label means: newly diagnosed GD, antithyroid drugs for less than 3 months. For both TCR sequencing and RNA sequencing, RNA was extracted from PBMCs in TRIzol. The diagnosis of Graves' disease followed American Thyroid Association guidelines. Patients for the study were recruited at an endocrinology department in Xi'an, China. Each patient gave roughly 8.4 milliliters of peripheral blood, collected in an EDTA anticoagulant tube. PBMCs were isolated by Ficoll Paque Plus density gradient separation without further T cell sorting. An Agilent 2100 Bioanalyzer and agarose gel were used to assess RNA quality, and a NanoDrop 2000 was used to measure RNA concentration. These data were also filed under a second study, of T cells in Graves' hyperthyroidism and ophthalmopathy. The second study, in turn, reports: Stable Graves' hyperthyroidism was defined as the absence of progression to ophthalmopathy over 18 months of follow-up. Hyperthyroidism patients were newly diagnosed, had a disease duration of under 2 months, and were aged 18 to 65 years. Any patient with an uncontrolled infection, another autoimmune disease, pregnancy or lactation was excluded. Clinical symptoms, serum thyroxine and TRAb, thyroid ultrasound, and orbital computed tomography formed the basis for the diagnoses. The first round of RT-PCR for the TCR CDR3 was performed with the HTBI primer set and the Qiagen OneStep RT-PCR kit. Most expanded thyroid clonotypes (frequency above 0.001) were also detected in blood, suggesting blood repertoires may reflect thyroid immune responses. Ophthalmopathy was separated from stable hyperthyroidism by a 13 V-J signature model, with around 90% sensitivity and about 81% specificity obtained in cross-validation and 80%/75% obtained in testing. In validation, the model predicted progression to ophthalmopathy a median of roughly 6.1 months before onset, with approximately 70% sensitivity and about 72% specificity. A discovery cohort of 95 to 100 patients, approximately 45 with Graves' ophthalmopathy and more than 55 with stable Graves' hyperthyroidism, was used to find distinguishing TCR V-J signatures. Prospective prediction of ophthalmopathy was tested in an independent validation cohort consisting of fewer than 20 hyperthyroidism patients and more than 15 patients who later progressed to ophthalmopathy. The 90 or so discovery patients were randomly split 7:3 into training and test sets. Thyroid tissue and blood T-cell repertoires from several Graves' hyperthyroidism patients were also compared in the study. After blood sampling, hyperthyroidism patients were treated with methimazole at a starting dose of 30 mg daily, and ophthalmopathy patients were treated with high-dose intravenous methylprednisolone. Libraries were constructed in a second round of multiplex PCR, after which size selection and purification were performed. Libraries were sequenced paired-end with 100 bp reads on an Illumina HiSeq2000. Raw data were processed with SOAPnuke, discarding reads with adapters, uncalled bases, mean Phred below 15, or no exact constant-primer or identifier match. High-quality paired reads were merged with COPE v1.2.5, and unique nucleotide sequences were defined as clonotypes. MiTCR v1.1 was used to align clonotypes to the IMGT TRBV, TRBD and TRBJ reference segments. Only V-J combinations with frequency above 0.0001, covering approximately 99% of repertoires, were analysed. A TCS score was defined as the ratio of F50 (clonal expansion) to E x V (chaos), with BLOSUM62-based TCRdist applied between CDR3 peptides within each V-J. Welch's t-statistics and random forest reduced 500 to 550 V-J features to 13, which were used in a naive Bayes classifier (R e1071). No statistical method was used to fix the sample size in advance, and group allocation was not hidden from the investigators. The paper reports TCR Vbeta CDR3 sequencing of more than 120 peripheral blood samples: fewer than 50 ophthalmopathy, under 80 hyperthyroidism and 17 progressor patients.

The rearranged segments are TRBV27 and TRBJ1-1; 9 bases in the middle match TRBD1. This material consisted of peripheral blood mononuclear cells (PBMCs), taken at new diagnosis, from a patient treated with antithyroid drugs. This TCR was sampled from a woman in her twenties or thirties with Graves disease. Donor details come from another sample of the same person, matched by shared clones. The base sequence is TGTGCCAGCAGAACAGGGGGCGCGAACACTGAAGCTTTCTTT. The resulting protein is CASRTGGANTEAFF.